This TCR beta chain was sequenced for a study of regulatory T cells in long-lasting Graves disease (dated by TCRdb to about 2021). Regarding the research as a whole: Antithyroid drugs had been taken for less than 3 months by newly diagnosed Graves' disease patients. The study was registered as a clinical trial and conducted in China. A total of some 33 samples were covered by TCR sequencing, comprising approximately 13 persistent and around 20 newly diagnosed Graves' disease patients. Persistent Graves' disease patients were compared with newly diagnosed Graves' disease patients by peripheral blood TCR sequencing and RNA sequencing. On the study overall, not on this receptor specifically: Sequencing and analysis were restricted to the TCR beta chain. Preferential use of TRBV28, TRBJ1-2 and TRBJ2-5 was observed in persistent disease, whereas TRBV20-1 and TRBJ2-1 were favored in newly diagnosed disease. Persistent Graves' disease patients showed lower TCR Shannon entropy and fewer highly expanded clones than newly diagnosed patients, suggesting clonal expansion. Persistent patients shared more public clonotypes among themselves (fewer than 3,000) than newly diagnosed patients did (approximately 970). The study examined only peripheral blood because the primary lesion, thyroid tissue, could not be accessed. The authors noted that the small sample size was a limitation that may lower accuracy.

The CDR3 covers 15 residues, taking in both the cysteine and the phenylalanine. The entry retains the CDR3 DNA only, 45 bases that are in frame from base 1. CDR1 LGHDT and CDR2 YNNKEL are derived from the germline V gene (reference sequence). The germline V and J ends show losses of 2 bases and 3 bases respectively, and no gene match explains 5 bases of the junction. The library was obtained by multiplex PCR. The reads were generated on an Illumina HiSeq 4000. TCR beta libraries were built with iRepertoire HTBI primers and Arm-PCR amplification of CDR3 regions. PCR products were gel purified before sequencing. Turning to the authors' computational methods: Gene usage analysis of CDR3 amino acid clonotypes used the 55 to 80 TRBV and more than 13 TRBJ segments found across samples. Filtered high-quality paired reads were merged into contigs using COPE and FqMerger. BLAST was used to align contigs to IMGT TRBV, TRBD and TRBJ reference genes, with CDR3 defined following IMGT. Clonotypes above 0.1% frequency were classified as highly expanded clones. Repertoire diversity was measured by Shannon entropy, and V-J evenness by the Gini coefficient. A clonotype found in more than one individual was treated as public. TCRdb trimmed the raw reads at Q25, called clones with MiXCR and kept productive beta chains. Under each unique CDR3 protein, matching rows form one entry showing the most common genes and DNA. The V and J calls, along with clone size, are taken from TCRdb and not from the paper's own processing. This sample has some 500,000 distinct CDR3 sequences in its table, and about 16% of those were observed once. The ten largest account for 20% to 30% of the sample.

The time point label, as the study defines it: newly diagnosed GD, antithyroid drugs for less than 3 months. RNA was extracted from PBMCs in TRIzol for both TCR sequencing and RNA sequencing. Graves' disease was diagnosed according to American Thyroid Association guidelines. Patients for the study were recruited at an endocrinology department in Xi'an, China. Each patient gave about 9.1 milliliters of peripheral blood, collected in an EDTA anticoagulant tube. Ficoll Paque Plus density gradient separation was used to isolate PBMCs, and no further T cell sorting was done. An Agilent 2100 Bioanalyzer and agarose gel were used to check RNA quality, while a NanoDrop 2000 measured RNA concentration. This clonotype was seen ten or more times. This clone's antigen is unknown. Nothing much larger sits one base from this clone, and base qualities are not available. This sample was also put to use in a study of T cells in Graves' hyperthyroidism and ophthalmopathy. The second study also describes: Stable Graves' hyperthyroidism was defined as no progression to ophthalmopathy during 18 months of follow-up. Hyperthyroidism patients were aged 18 to 65 years and newly diagnosed, with disease duration of less than 2 months. Exclusion was applied to patients with uncontrolled infections, other autoimmune diseases, pregnancy or lactation. Diagnoses were established on the basis of clinical symptoms, serum thyroxine and TRAb, thyroid ultrasound, and orbital computed tomography. The first round of RT-PCR for the TCR CDR3 was performed with the HTBI primer set and the Qiagen OneStep RT-PCR kit. Most expanded thyroid clonotypes (frequency above 0.001) were also detected in blood, a finding suggesting that blood repertoires may reflect thyroid immune responses. A model built on a 13 V-J signature distinguished ophthalmopathy from stable hyperthyroidism, reaching 85% to 90% sensitivity and 81.08% specificity in cross-validation and 80%/75% in testing. In validation, the model predicted progression to ophthalmopathy a median of roughly 6.5 months before onset, with over 60% sensitivity and about 72% specificity. TCR V-J signatures able to tell the groups apart were searched for in a discovery cohort of more than 90 patients, of whom 43 had Graves' ophthalmopathy and roughly 59 had stable Graves' hyperthyroidism. Prospective prediction of ophthalmopathy was tested in an independent validation cohort consisting of 18 hyperthyroidism patients and about 17 patients who later progressed to ophthalmopathy. The 75 to 100 discovery patients were divided at random into training and test sets in a 7:3 ratio. The study also compared thyroid tissue and blood T-cell repertoires from five or six Graves' hyperthyroidism patients. Following sampling, methimazole starting at 30 mg daily was given to hyperthyroidism patients, and high-dose intravenous methylprednisolone was given to ophthalmopathy patients. Libraries were constructed in a second round of multiplex PCR, after which size selection and purification were carried out. Paired-end sequencing of the libraries was performed with 100 bp reads on an Illumina HiSeq2000. SOAPnuke was used to process the raw data, removing reads that contained adapters or uncalled bases, had a mean Phred below 15, or lacked an exact match to the constant primer or identifier. COPE v1.2.5 was used to merge the high-quality paired reads, and each unique nucleotide sequence was defined as a clonotype. MiTCR v1.1 was used to align the clonotypes against IMGT TRBV, TRBD and TRBJ reference segments. The analysis included only V-J combinations with a frequency above 0.0001, which together covered 99% to 99.2% of the repertoires. The TCS score was defined as F50 (clonal expansion) divided by E x V (chaos), with BLOSUM62-based TCRdist calculated between CDR3 peptides within each V-J. Welch's t-statistics and random forest reduced around 510 V-J features to some 14, which were used in a naive Bayes classifier (R e1071). Sample size was not statistically predetermined, and investigators were not blinded to group allocation. The paper reports TCR Vbeta CDR3 sequencing of over 120 peripheral blood samples: 40 or so ophthalmopathy, around 80 hyperthyroidism and around 17 progressor patients.

Sequenced material: peripheral blood mononuclear cells (PBMCs), taken at new diagnosis, from a patient treated with antithyroid drugs. The chain is encoded by TRBV3-1 joined to TRBJ2-7; TRBD1 aligns with 9 central bases. This TCR was recovered from a woman aged 35-60 years with Graves disease. Donor details come from another sample of the same person, matched by shared clones. The sequenced DNA is TGTGCCAGCAGCCAAAGAACAGGGGGCCTCTACGAGCAGTACTTC. Its amino acids are CASSQRTGGLYEQYF.